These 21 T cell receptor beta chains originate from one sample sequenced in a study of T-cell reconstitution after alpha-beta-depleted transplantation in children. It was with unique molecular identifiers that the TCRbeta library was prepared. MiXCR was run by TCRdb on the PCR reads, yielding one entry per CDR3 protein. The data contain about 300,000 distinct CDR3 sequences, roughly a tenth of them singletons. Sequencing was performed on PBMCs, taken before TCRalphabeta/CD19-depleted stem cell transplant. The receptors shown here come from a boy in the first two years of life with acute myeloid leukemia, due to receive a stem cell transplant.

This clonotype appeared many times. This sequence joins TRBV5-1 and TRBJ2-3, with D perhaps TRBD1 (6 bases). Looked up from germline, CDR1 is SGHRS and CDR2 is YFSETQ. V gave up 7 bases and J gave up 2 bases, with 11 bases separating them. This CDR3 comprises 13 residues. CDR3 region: CASGTLVTDTQYF. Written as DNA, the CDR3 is TGCGCCAGCGGGACACTCGTCACAGATACGCAGTATTTT.

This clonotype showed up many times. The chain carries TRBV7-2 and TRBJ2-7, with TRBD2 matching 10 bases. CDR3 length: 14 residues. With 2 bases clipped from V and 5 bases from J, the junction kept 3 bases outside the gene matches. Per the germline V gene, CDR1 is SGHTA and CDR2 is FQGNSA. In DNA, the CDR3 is TGTGCCAGCAGCTTACTAGCGGGAGTCCACGAGCAGTACTTC. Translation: CASSLLAGVHEQYF.

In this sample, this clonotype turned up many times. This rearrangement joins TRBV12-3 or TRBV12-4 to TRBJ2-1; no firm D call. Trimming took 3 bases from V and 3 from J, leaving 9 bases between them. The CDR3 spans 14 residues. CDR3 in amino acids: CASSFSYLYNEQFF. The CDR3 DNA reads TGTGCCAGCAGTTTTTCTTATCTCTACAATGAGCAGTTCTTC.

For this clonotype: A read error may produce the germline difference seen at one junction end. Here the CDR3 reads CACSQRTSGSSYNEQFF. The CDR3 DNA reads TGTGCCTGCAGCCAAAGGACTAGCGGGAGCTCCTACAATGAGCAGTTCTTC. This rearrangement joins TRBV3-1 to TRBJ2-1; TRBD2 matches at 13 bases. The CDR3 is 17 residues long. Per germline, CDR1 LGHDT and CDR2 YNNKEL (reference sequence).

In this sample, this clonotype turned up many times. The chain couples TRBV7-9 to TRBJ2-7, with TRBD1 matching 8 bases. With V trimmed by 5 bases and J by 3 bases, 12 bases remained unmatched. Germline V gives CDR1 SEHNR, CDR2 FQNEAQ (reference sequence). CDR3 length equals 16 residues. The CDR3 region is CASSVTDRGHLYEQYF. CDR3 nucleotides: TGTGCCAGCAGCGTAACAGACAGGGGCCACCTCTACGAGCAGTACTTC.

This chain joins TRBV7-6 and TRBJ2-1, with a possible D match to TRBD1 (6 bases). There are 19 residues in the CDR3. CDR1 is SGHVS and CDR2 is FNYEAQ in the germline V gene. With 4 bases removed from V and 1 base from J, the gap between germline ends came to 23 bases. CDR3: CASSYKSDSGGRSYNEQFF. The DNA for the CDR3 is TGTGCCAGCAGCTACAAATCGGACAGTGGTGGAAGGTCCTACAATGAGCAGTTCTTC.

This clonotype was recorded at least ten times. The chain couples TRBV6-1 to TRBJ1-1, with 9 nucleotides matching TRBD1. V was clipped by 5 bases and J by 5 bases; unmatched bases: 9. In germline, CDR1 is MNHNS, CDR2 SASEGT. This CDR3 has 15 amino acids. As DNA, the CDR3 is TGTGCCAGCAGTAATCCGGGACAGGGTGAGACTGAAGCTTTCTTT. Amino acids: CASSNPGQGETEAFF.

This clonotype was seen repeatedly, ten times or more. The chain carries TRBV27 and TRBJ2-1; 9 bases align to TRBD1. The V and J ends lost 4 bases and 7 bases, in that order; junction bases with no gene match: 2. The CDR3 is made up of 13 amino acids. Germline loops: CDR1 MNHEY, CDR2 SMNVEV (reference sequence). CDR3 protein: CASSWTGENEQFF. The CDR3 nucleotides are TGTGCCAGCAGTTGGACAGGGGAGAATGAGCAGTTCTTC.

DNA for the CDR3: TGTGCCAGCAGTTTTGGGGATCTAGCTGGAGATACGCAGTATTTT. It translates to CASSFGDLAGDTQYF. The chain combines TRBV6-5 with TRBJ2-3; a possible D gene is TRBD2 (5 bases). Trimming removed 4 bases at V and 5 bases at J, with 16 bases between. This CDR3 comprises 15 residues. CDR1 MNHEY and CDR2 SVGAGI come from the germline V gene.

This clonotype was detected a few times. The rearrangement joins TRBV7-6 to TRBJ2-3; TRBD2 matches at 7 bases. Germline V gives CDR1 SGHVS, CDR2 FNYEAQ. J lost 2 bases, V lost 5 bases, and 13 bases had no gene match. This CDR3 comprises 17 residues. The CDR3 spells CASSPPGGLAYTDTQYF. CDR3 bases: TGTGCCAGCAGCCCCCCGGGGGGTCTAGCTTACACAGATACGCAGTATTTT.

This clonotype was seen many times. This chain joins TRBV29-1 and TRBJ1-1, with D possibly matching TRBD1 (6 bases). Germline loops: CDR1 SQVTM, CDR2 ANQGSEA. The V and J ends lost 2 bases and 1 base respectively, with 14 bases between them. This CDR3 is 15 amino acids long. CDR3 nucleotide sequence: TGCAGCGTTGAACGGCAGGGGAGAGAGAACACTGAAGCTTTCTTT. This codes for CSVERQGRENTEAFF.

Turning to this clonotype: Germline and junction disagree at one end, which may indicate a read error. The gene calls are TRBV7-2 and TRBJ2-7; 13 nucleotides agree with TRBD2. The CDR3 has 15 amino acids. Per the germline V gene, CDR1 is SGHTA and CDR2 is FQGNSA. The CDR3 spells CASRKGLAGTYDQYF. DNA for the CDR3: TGTGCCAGCAGGAAGGGACTAGCGGGAACTTACGACCAGTACTTC. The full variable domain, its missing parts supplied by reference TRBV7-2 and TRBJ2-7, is GAGVSQSPSNKVTEKGKDVELRCDPISGHTALYWYRQSLGQGLEFLIYFQGNSAPDKSGLPSDRFSAERTGGSVSTLTIQRTQQEDSAVYLCASRKGLAGTYDQYFGPGTRLTVT.

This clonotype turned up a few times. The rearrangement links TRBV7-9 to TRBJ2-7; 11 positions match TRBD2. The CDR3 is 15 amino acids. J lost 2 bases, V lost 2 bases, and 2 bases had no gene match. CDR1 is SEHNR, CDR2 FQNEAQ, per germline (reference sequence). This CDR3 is CASSLTSGSAYEQYF. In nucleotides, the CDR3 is TGTGCCAGCAGCTTAACTAGCGGGAGCGCCTACGAGCAGTACTTC.

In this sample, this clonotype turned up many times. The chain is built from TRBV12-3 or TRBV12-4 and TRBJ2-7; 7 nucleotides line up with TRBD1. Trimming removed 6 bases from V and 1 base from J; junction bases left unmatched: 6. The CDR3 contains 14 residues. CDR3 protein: CASRLQGPSYEQYF. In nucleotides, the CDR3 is TGTGCCAGCAGGTTACAGGGGCCTTCCTACGAGCAGTACTTC.

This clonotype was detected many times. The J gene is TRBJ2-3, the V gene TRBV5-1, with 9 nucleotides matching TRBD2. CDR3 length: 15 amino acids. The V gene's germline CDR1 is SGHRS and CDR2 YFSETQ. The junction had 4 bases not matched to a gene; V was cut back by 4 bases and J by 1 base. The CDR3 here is CASSRWTSGTDTQYF. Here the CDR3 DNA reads TGCGCCAGCAGCCGCTGGACTAGCGGCACAGATACGCAGTATTTT.

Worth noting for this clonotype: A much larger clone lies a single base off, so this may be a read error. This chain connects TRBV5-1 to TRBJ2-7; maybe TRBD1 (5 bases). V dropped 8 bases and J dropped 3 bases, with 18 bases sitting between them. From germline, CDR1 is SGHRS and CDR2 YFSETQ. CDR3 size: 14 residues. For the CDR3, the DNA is TGCGCCAGAAGGTTGGGGCATGGGGACTACGAGCAGTACTTC. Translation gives CARRLGHGDYEQYF.

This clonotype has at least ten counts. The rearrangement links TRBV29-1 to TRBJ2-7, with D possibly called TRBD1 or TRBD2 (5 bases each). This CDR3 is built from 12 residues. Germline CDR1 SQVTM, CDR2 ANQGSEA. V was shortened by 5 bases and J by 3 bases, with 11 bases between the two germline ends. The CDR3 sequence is CSVYGDGYEQYF. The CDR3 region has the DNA TGCAGCGTTTATGGGGACGGCTACGAGCAGTACTTC.

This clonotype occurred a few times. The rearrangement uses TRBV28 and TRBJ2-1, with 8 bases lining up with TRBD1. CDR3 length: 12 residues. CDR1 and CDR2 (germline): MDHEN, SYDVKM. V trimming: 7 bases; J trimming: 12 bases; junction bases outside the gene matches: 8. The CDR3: CASTSQGAWQFF. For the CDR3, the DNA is TGTGCCAGCACCTCCCAGGGGGCTTGGCAGTTCTTC.

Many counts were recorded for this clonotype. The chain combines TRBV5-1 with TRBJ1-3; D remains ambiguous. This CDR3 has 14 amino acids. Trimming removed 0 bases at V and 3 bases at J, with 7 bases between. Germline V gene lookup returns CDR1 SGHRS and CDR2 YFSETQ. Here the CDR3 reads CASSLAPLGNTIYF. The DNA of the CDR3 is TGCGCCAGCAGCTTGGCCCCGCTTGGAAACACCATATATTTT.

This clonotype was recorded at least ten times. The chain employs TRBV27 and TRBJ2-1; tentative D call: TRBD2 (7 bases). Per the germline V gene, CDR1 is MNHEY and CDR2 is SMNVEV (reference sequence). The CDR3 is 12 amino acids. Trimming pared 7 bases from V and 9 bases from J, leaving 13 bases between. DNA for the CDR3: TGTGCCAGCAACGAAGGGGGGGGTGAGCAGTTCTTC. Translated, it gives CASNEGGGEQFF.

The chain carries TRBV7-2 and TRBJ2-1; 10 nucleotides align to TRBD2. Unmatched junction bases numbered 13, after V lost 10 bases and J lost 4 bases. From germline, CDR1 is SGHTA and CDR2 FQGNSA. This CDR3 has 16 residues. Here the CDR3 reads CATGASGSLGYNEQFF. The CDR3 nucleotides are TGTGCCACAGGGGCTAGCGGGAGTCTAGGGTACAATGAGCAGTTCTTC.